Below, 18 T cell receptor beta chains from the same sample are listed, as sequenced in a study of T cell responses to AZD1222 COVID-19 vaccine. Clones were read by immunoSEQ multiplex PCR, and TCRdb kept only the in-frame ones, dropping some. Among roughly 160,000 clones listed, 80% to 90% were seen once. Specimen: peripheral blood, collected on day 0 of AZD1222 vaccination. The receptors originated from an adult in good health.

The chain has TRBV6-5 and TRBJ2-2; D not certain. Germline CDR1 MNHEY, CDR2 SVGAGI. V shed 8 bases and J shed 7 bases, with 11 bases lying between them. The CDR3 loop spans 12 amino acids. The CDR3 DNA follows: TGTGCCAGCCGGCGTATGAGCGGGGAGCTGTTTTTT. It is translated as CASRRMSGELFF.

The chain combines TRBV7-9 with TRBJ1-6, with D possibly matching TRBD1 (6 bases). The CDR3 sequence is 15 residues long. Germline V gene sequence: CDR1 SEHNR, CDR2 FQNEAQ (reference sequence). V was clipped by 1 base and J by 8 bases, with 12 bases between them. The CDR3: CASSLVGGRDSPLHF. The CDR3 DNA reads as TGTGCCAGCAGCTTAGTGGGGGGCAGGGATTCACCCCTCCACTTT.

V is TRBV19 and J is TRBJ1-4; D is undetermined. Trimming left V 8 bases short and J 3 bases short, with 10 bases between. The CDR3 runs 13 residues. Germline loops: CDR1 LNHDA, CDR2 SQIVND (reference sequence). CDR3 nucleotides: TGTGCCAGTCAGAGGGATGCTAATGAAAAACTGTTTTTT. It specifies CASQRDANEKLFF.

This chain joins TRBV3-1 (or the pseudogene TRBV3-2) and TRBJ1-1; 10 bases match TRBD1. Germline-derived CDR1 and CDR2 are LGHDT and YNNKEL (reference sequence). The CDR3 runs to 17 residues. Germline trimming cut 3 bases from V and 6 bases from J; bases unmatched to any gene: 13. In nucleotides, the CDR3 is TGTGCCAGCAGCCACAGGTACGCGACAGGGGGCCCCCCTGAAGCTTTCTTT. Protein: CASSHRYATGGPPEAFF.

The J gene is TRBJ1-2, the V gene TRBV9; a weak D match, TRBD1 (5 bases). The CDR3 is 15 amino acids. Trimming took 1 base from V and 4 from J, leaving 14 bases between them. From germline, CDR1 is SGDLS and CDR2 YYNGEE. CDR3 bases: TGTGCCAGCAGCGTATCCCCCAGGGTCGGCTATGGCTACACCTTC. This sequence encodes CASSVSPRVGYGYTF.

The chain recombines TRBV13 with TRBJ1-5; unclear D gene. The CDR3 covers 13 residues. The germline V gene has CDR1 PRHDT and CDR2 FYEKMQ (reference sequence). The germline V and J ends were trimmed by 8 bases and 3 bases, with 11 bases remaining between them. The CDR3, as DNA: TGTGCCAGCCGATATTGGACCAATCAGCCCCAGCATTTT. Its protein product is CASRYWTNQPQHF.

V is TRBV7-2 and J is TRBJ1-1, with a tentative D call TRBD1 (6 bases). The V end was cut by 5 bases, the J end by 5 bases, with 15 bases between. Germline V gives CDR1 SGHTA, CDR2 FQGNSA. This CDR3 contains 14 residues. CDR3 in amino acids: CASSLPGGRTEAFF. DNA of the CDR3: TGTGCCAGCAGCCTTCCGGGGGGGCGGACTGAAGCTTTCTTT.

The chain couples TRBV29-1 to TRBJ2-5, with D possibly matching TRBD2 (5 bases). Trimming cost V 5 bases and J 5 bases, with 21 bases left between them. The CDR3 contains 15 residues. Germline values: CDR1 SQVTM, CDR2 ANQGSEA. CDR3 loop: CSVFYRDPAPETQYF. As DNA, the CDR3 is TGCAGCGTTTTTTACCGGGATCCGGCGCCCGAGACCCAGTACTTC.

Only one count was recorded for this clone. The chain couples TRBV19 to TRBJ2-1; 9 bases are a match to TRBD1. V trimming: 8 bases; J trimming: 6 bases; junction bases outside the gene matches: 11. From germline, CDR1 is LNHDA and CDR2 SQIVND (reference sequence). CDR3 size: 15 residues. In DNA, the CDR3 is TGTGCCAGTGGTGGGACAGGGAAGATTCGCAATGAGCAGTTCTTC. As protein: CASGGTGKIRNEQFF.

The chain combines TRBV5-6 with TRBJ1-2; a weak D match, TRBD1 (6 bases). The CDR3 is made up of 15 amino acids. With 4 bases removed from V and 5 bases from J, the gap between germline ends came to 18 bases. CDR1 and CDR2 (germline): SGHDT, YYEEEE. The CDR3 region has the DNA TGTGCCAGCAGCAGGACAGCAAACCTTCTATATGGCTACACCTTC. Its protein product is CASSRTANLLYGYTF.

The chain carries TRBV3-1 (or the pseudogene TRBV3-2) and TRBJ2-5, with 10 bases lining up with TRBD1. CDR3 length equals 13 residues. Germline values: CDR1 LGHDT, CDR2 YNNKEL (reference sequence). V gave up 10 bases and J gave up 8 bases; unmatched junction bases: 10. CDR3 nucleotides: TGTGCCACCGAGAAGGGGACAGGGGTTACCCAGTACTTC. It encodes CATEKGTGVTQYF.

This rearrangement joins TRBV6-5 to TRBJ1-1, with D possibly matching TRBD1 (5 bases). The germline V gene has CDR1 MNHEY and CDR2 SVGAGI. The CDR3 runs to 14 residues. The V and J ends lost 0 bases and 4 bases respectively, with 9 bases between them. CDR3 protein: CASSYSLGPTEAFF. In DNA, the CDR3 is TGTGCCAGCAGTTACTCCCTGGGGCCCACTGAAGCTTTCTTT.

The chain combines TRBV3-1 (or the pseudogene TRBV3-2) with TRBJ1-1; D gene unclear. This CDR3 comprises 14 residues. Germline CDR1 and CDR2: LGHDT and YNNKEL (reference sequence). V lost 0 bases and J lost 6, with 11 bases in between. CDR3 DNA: TGTGCCAGCAGCCAAGAGGCAGGCTACGCTGAAGCTTTCTTT. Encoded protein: CASSQEAGYAEAFF.

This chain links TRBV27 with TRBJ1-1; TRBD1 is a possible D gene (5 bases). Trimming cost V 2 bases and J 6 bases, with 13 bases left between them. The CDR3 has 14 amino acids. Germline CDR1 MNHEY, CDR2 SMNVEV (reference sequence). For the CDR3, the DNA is TGTGCCAGCAGTTTAGGGGCCGGAGTGCCTGAAGCTTTCTTT. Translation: CASSLGAGVPEAFF.

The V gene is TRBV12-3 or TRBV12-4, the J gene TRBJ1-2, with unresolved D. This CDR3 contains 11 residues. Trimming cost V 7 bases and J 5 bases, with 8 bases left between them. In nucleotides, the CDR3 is TGTGCCAGCACCATCGTTTATGGCTACACCTTC. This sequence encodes CASTIVYGYTF.

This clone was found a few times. This CDR3 reads CASSFGSGGAGDTQYF. The DNA of the CDR3 is TGTGCCAGCAGCTTTGGTAGCGGGGGGGCTGGAGATACGCAGTATTTT. V and J are TRBV11-2 and TRBJ2-3; TRBD2 matches at 11 bases. The junction had 7 bases not matched to a gene; V was cut back by 3 bases and J by 5 bases. This CDR3 region has 16 residues. CDR1 is SGHAT and CDR2 is FQNNGV in the germline V gene. Using reference TRBV11-2 and TRBJ2-3 for the parts outside the CDR3, the full variable domain is EAGVAQSPRYKIIEKRQSVAFWCNPISGHATLYWYQQILGQGPKLLIQFQNNGVVDDSQLPKDRFSAERLKGVDSTLKIQPAKLEDSAVYLCASSFGSGGAGDTQYFGPGTRLTVL.

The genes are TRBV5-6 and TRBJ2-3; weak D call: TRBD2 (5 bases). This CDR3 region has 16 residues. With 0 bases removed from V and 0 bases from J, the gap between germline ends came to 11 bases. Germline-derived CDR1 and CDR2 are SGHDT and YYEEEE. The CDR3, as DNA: TGTGCCAGCAGCTTGGTCGGGGTGCTTAGCACAGATACGCAGTATTTT. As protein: CASSLVGVLSTDTQYF.

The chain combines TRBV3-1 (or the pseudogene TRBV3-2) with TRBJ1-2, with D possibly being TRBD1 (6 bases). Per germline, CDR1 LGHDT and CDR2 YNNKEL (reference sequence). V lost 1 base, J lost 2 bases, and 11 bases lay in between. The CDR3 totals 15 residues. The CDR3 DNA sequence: TGTGCCAGCAGCCAAGTCCGACAGGCAAACTATGGCTACACCTTC. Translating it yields CASSQVRQANYGYTF.